This T cell receptor beta chain came from a study of regulatory T cells in long-lasting Graves disease. Time point given: newly diagnosed GD, antithyroid drugs for less than 3 months. The authors made the TCR library using RNA they extracted from PBMCs. Study-wide results and limits: Owing to a sample size that was small, accuracy may have been reduced.

With iRepertoire HTBI primers and Arm-PCR of CDR3 regions, TCR beta libraries were built. Original methodology: Analysis of the samples identified roughly 62 TRBV and roughly 13 TRBJ segments. From the multiplex PCR reads, TCRdb called clonotypes with MiXCR, one entry per CDR3 protein. The V and J calls were not made by the authors but by TCRdb's processing. The repertoire holds about 560,000 distinct CDR3 sequences, 15% to 20% seen once, with around 11% in the top ten. A word on this clonotype: Its target is unknown.

This CDR3 has 13 residues. The V segment lost 4 bases and the J segment 6 bases; nucleotides outside the gene matches: 6. Looked up from germline, CDR1 is DFQATT and CDR2 is SNEGSKA (reference sequence). The sample also formed part of further work on T cells in Graves' hyperthyroidism and ophthalmopathy.

Sequenced material: peripheral blood mononuclear cells (PBMCs), taken at new diagnosis, from a patient treated with antithyroid drugs. The sequence came from a man between 18 and 35 years old with Graves disease. The chain uses TRBV20-1 and TRBJ2-1, with 7 positions matching TRBD2. Written as DNA, the CDR3 is TGCAGTGCTATCCGCGGGAGACGCAATGAGCAGTTCTTC. This encodes CSAIRGRRNEQFF.